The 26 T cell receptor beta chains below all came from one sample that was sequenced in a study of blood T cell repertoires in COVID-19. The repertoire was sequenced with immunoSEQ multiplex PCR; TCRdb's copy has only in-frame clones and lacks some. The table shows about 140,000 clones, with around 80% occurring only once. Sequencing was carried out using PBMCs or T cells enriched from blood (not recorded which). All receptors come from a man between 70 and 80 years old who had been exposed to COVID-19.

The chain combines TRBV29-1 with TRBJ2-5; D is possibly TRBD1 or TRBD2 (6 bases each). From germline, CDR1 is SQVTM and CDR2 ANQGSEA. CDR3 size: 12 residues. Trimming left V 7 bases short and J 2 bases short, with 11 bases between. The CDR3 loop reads CSGGAAQETQYF. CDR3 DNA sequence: TGCAGCGGGGGGGCGGCTCAAGAGACCCAGTACTTC.

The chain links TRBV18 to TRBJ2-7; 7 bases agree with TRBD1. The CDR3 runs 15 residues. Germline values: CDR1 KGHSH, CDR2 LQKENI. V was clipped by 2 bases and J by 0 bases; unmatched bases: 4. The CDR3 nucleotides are TGTGCCAGCTCACCAGGGACAGTCAGCTCCTACGAGCAGTACTTC. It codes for CASSPGTVSSYEQYF.

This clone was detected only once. CDR3 nucleotide sequence: TGTGCCAGTAGTATTATCAGTAGACTAGCAGAGTATGAGCAGTTCTTC. Protein sequence: CASSIISRLAEYEQFF. The chain couples TRBV19 to TRBJ2-1; 7 bases map to TRBD2. The CDR3 extends over 16 amino acids. V was pared by 3 bases and J by 8 bases, with 13 bases of the junction left unmatched. The germline CDR1 and CDR2 sequences are LNHDA and SQIVND (reference sequence).

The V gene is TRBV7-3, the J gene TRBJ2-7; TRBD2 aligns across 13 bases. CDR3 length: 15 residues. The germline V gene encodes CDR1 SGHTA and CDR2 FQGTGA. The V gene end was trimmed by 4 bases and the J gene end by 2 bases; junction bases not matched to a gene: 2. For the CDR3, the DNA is TGTGCCAGCAGCTACGGACTAGCGGGGGCCTACGAGCAGTACTTC. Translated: CASSYGLAGAYEQYF.

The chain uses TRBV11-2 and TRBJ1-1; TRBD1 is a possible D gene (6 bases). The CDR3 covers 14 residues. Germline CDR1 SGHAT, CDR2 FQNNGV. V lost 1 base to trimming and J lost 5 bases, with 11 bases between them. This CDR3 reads CASSLVGGETEAFF. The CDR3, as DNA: TGTGCCAGCAGCTTAGTAGGGGGAGAAACTGAAGCTTTCTTT.

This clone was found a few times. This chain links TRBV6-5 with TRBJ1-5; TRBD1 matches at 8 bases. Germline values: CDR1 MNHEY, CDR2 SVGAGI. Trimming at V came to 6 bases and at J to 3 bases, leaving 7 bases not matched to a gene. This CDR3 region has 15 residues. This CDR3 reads CASRPDRGTNQPQHF. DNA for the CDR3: TGTGCCAGCAGGCCCGACAGGGGCACCAATCAGCCCCAGCATTTT.

CDR3 bases: TGTGCCAGCAGCGCTAGCGGGGGTGCACAAGAGACCCAGTACTTC. This codes for CASSASGGAQETQYF. The gene calls are TRBV9 and TRBJ2-5; 10 nucleotides align to TRBD2. Per the germline V gene, CDR1 is SGDLS and CDR2 is YYNGEE. The junction had 4 bases not matched to a gene; V was cut back by 3 bases and J by 2 bases. This CDR3 comprises 15 residues.

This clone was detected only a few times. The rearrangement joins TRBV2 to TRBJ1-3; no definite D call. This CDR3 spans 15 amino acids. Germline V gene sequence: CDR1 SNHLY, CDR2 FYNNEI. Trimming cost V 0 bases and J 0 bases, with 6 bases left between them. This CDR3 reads CASSEARSSGNTIYF. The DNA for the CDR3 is TGTGCCAGCAGTGAAGCGCGGTCCTCTGGAAACACCATATATTTT.

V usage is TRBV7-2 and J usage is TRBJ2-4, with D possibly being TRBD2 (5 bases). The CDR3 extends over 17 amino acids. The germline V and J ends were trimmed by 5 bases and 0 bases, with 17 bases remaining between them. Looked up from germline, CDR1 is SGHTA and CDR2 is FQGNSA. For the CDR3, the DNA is TGTGCCAGCAGCCCCGGGAAGGGCTCGGTAGCCAAAAACATTCAGTACTTC. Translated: CASSPGKGSVAKNIQYF.

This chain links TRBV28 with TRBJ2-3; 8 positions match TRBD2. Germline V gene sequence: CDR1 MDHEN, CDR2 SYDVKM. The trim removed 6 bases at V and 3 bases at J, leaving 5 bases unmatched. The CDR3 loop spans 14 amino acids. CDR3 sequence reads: CASRNGGATDTQYF. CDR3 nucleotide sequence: TGTGCCAGCAGAAACGGGGGGGCTACAGATACGCAGTATTTT.

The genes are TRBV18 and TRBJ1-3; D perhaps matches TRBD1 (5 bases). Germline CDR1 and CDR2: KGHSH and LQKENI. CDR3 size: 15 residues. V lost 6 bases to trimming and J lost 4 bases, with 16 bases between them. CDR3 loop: CASSPGQGAGNTIYF. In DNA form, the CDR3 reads TGTGCCAGCTCCCCCGGGCAGGGTGCCGGAAACACCATATATTTT.

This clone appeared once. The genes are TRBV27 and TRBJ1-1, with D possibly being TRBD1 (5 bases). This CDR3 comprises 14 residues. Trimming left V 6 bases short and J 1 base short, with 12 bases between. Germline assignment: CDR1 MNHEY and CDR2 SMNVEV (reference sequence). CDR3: CASRSGNPNTEAFF. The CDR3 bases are TGTGCCAGCAGGTCAGGGAATCCGAACACTGAAGCTTTCTTT.

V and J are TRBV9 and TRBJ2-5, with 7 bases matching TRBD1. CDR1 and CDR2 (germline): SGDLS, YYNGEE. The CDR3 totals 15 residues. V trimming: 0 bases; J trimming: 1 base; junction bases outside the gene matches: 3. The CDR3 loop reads CASSVDRGAQETQYF. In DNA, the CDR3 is TGTGCCAGCAGCGTAGACAGGGGAGCCCAAGAGACCCAGTACTTC.

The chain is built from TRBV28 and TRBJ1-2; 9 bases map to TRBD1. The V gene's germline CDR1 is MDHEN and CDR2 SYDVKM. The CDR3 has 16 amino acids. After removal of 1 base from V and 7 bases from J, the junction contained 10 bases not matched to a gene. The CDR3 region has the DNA TGTGCCAGCAGTTTATTGGGACAGGGAGGTATACGTGGCTACACCTTC. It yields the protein CASSLLGQGGIRGYTF.

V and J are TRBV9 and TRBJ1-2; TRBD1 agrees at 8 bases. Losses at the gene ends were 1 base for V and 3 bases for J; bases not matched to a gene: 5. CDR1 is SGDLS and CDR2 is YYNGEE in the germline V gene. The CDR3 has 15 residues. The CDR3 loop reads CASSVQGAGDYGYTF. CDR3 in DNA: TGTGCCAGCAGCGTACAGGGGGCCGGGGACTATGGCTACACCTTC.

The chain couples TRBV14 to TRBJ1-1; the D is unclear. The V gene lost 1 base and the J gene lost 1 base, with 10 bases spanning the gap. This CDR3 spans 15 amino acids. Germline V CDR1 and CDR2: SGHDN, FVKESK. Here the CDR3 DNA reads TGTGCCAGCAGCCAAGTCAGTTCGGGGAACACTGAAGCTTTCTTT. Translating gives CASSQVSSGNTEAFF.

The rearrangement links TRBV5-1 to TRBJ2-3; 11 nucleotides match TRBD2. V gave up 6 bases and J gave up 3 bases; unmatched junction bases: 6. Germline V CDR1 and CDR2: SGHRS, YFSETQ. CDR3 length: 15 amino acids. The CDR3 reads CASNRLAGTTDTQYF. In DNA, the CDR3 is TGCGCCAGCAACCGACTAGCGGGGACGACAGATACGCAGTATTTT.

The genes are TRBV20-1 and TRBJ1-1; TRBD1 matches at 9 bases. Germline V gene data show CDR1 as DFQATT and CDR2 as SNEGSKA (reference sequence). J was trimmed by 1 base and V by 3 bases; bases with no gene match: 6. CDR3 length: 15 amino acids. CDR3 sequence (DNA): TGCAGTGCTAGTACCACAGGGGGCGAGAACACTGAAGCTTTCTTT. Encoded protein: CSASTTGGENTEAFF.

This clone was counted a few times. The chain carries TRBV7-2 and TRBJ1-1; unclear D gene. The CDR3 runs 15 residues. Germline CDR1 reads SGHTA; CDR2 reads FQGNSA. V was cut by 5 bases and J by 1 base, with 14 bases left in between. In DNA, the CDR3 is TGTGCCAGCAGCCCCCGGCGGCATACGAACACTGAAGCTTTCTTT. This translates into CASSPRRHTNTEAFF.

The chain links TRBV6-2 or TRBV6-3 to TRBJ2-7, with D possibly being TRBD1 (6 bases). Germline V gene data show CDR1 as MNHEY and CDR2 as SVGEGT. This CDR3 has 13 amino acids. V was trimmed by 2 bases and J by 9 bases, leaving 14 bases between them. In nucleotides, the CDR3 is TGTGCCAGCAGTTACATGGACAGCATGGGGCAGTACTTC. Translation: CASSYMDSMGQYF.

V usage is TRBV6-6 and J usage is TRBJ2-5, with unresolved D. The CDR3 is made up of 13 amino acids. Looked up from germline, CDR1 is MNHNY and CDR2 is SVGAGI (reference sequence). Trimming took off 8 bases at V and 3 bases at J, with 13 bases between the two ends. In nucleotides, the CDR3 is TGTGCCAGCGTCAGTGGGCCAGAAGAGACCCAGTACTTC. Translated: CASVSGPEETQYF.

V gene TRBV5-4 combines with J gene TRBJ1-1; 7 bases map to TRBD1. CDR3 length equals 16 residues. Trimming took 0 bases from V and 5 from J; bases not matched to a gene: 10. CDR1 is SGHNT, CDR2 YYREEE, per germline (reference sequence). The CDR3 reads CASSLGGDRVETEAFF. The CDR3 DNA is TGTGCCAGCAGCTTGGGGGGCGACAGGGTGGAAACTGAAGCTTTCTTT.

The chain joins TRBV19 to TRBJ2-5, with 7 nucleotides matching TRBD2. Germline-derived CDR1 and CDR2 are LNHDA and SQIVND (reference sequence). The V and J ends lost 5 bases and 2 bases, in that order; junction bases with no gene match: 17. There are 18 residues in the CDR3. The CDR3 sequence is CASSLTSGIPSPQETQYF. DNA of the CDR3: TGTGCCAGTAGTCTCACGAGCGGGATACCTTCCCCTCAAGAGACCCAGTACTTC.

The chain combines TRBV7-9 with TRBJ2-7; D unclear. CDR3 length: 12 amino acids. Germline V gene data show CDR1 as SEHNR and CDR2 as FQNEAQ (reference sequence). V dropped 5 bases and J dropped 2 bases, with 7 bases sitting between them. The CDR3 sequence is CASSDRAYEQYF. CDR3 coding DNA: TGTGCCAGCAGCGACCGGGCCTACGAGCAGTACTTC.

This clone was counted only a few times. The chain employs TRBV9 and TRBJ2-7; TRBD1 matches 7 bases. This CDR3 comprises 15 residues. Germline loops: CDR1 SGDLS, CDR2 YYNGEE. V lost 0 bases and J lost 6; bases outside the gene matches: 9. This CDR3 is CASSVANDRVTEQYF. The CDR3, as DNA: TGTGCCAGCAGCGTAGCTAACGACAGGGTTACCGAGCAGTACTTC.

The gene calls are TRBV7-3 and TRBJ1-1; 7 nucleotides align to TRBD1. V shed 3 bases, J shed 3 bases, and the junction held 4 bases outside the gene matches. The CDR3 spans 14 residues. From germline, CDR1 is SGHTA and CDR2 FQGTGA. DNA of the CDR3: TGTGCCAGCAGCTTGACAGGGAAGGACACTGAAGCTTTCTTT. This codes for CASSLTGKDTEAFF.